This T cell receptor (beta chain) was sequenced for a study of cytomegalovirus exposure and HLA in healthy donors. Overall study context: A subsequent analysis reported that the 120 validation repertoires were produced on the same platform that had also been used for the approximately 710 first-cohort repertoires. Findings of the study overall: A few CMV-associated chains were confirmed in vitro to be specific for CMV antigens. The study put roughly 160 TCR beta chains on its list as cytomegalovirus-associated. A later analysis found first-cohort TCR clusters tended to co-occur in the 100 to 150 validation repertoires.

Germline loops: CDR1 GTSNPN, CDR2 SVGIG (reference sequence). V gave up 0 bases and J gave up 2 bases, with 6 bases separating them. CDR3 length equals 13 residues. This clone was detected once. The antigen remains undetermined. Produced via immunoSEQ multiplex PCR; TCRdb's table is partial and in-frame only. The table records roughly 65,000 clones, about 90% of them present only once. What was sequenced was PBMCs. The chain combines TRBV30 with TRBJ2-3; perhaps TRBD2 as D (6 bases). This TCR was recovered from a young man in good health and CMV-seronegative. Written as DNA, the CDR3 is TGTGCCTGGAGTGTACTAGCCACAGATACGCAGTATTTT. The encoded protein is CAWSVLATDTQYF.